Listed below are T cell receptor beta chains from one sample, sequenced in a study of OX40 agonist ivuxolimab in advanced cancers. The method was immunoSEQ multiplex PCR; TCRdb's version includes in-frame clones alone and lacks a portion of them. This sample yields 48,000 or so clones, of which under 85% are seen a single time; over 1% belongs to the top ten. The input for sequencing was CD4+ or CD8+ T cells sorted from blood, taken in a trial of the OX40 agonist ivuxolimab. These receptors were collected from an adult with an advanced solid tumor such as melanoma, head and neck, liver or kidney cancer. CDR3s leave out the opening cysteine and the closing phenylalanine or tryptophan. Size tells how often a clone was seen (once, few, many) or the class of an expanded clone, and some rows leave it out.

TRBV19	-	TRBJ2-5	ASSIGTGGVETQY
TRBV4-3	-	TRBJ1-5	ASSQDRGRNQPQH
TRBV6-5	-	TRBJ2-3	ASSDRLAEDTQY
TRBV7-3	-	TRBJ2-3	ASSLGPSSTDTQY
TRBV5-6	-	TRBJ1-1	ASSLKPGFTEAF
TRBV19	-	TRBJ2-7	ASSAQAHPTYEQY
TRBV9	-	TRBJ1-5	ASSVKPKIRTGGASQPQH
TRBV5-4	once	TRBJ1-2	ASSSNRVYGYT
TRBV5-6	-	TRBJ1-1	ASAHGQRRTEAF
TRBV9	-	TRBJ1-4	ASSVEVGGQVNEKLF
TRBV19	-	TRBJ2-7	ASSIDIFYEQY
TRBV4-3	-	TRBJ1-1	ASSYTGDGTEAF
TRBV9	-	TRBJ2-2	ASSVVTGRGELF
TRBV19	few	TRBJ1-5	ASSMDRGGNQPQH
TRBV5-1	-	TRBJ2-2	ASSLSLATGELF
TRBV7-2	-	TRBJ2-6	ASTPGGSGANVLT
TRBV5-6	-	TRBJ1-3	ASSLDTASRNTIY
TRBV5-1	-	TRBJ2-7	ASSWGQSSYEQY
TRBV4-3	-	TRBJ2-1	ASSQLLNSNEQF
TRBV9	once	TRBJ2-5	ASSPRGASGGVRETQY
TRBV7-9	-	TRBJ2-3	ASSLDVGGGLY
TRBV5-8	-	TRBJ2-1	ASSLARVAGVMTEQF
TRBV28	few	TRBJ1-4	ASNMRGTAGEKLF
TRBV11-2	-	TRBJ2-1	AVRRVRGRNEQF
TRBV5-1	-	TRBJ1-2	ASSLDSYGYT
TRBV7-9	-	TRBJ2-5	ASSPMGLVGETQY
TRBV7-2	-	TRBJ2-3	ASSLAGTSGGTDTQY
TRBV7-2	-	TRBJ1-4	ASSLDSVNEKLF
TRBV5-1	-	TRBJ2-1	ASSLVASGGPYNEQF
TRBV7-9	medium-sized	TRBJ1-2	ASSLEGIPYGYT
TRBV5-6	-	TRBJ2-7	ASSFPGEVYEQY
TRBV2	-	TRBJ2-7	ASSDNYEQY
TRBV10-3	-	TRBJ1-1	AISESYTVKEAF
TRBV2	few	TRBJ1-3	ASSVLPHPESTIY
TRBV7-2	-	TRBJ2-6	ASSLPNRDSGSGANVLT
TRBV9	-	TRBJ2-3	ASSVTWGIRTDTQY
TRBV30	-	TRBJ2-7	AWSKDEQY
TRBV5-4	-	TRBJ2-3	ASSFSGATDTQY
TRBV11-2	-	TRBJ2-3	ASSLGRDTDTQY
TRBV5-1	-	TRBJ2-3	ASSLVKGTGSTDTQY
TRBV7-5	-	TRBJ1-6	ASSFSGQSPLH
TRBV19	-	TRBJ2-3	ASTPGFSGTDTQY